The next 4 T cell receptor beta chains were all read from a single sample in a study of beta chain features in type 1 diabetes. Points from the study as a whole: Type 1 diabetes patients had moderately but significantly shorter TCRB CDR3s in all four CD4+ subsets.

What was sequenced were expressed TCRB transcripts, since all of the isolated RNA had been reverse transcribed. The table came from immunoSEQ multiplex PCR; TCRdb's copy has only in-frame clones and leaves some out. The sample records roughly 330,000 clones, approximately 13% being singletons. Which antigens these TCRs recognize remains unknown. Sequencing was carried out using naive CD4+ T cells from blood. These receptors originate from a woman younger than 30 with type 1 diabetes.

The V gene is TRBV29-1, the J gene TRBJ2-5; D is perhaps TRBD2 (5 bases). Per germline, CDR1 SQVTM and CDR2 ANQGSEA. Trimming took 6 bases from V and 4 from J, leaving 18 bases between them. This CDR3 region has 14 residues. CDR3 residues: CSVLPGLHRETQYF. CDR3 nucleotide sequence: TGCAGCGTGCTACCTGGACTTCATCGAGAGACCCAGTACTTC.

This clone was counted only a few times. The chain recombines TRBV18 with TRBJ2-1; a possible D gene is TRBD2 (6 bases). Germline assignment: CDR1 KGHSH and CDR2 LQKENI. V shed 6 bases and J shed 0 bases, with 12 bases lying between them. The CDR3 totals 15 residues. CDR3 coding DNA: TGTGCCAGCTCGGAGGGGTCAAGCTCCTACAATGAGCAGTTCTTC. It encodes CASSEGSSSYNEQFF.

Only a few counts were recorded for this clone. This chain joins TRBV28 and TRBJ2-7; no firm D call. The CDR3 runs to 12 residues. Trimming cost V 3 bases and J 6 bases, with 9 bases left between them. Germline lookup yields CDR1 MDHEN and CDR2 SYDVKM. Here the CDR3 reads CASSLQVSEQYF. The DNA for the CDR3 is TGTGCCAGCAGTTTGCAAGTTAGCGAGCAGTACTTC.

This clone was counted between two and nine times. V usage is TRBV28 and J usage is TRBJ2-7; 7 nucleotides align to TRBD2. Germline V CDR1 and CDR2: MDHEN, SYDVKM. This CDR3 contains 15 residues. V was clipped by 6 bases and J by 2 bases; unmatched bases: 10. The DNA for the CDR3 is TGTGCCAGCAGCGTCGCGGGGAGGGCCACCTACGAGCAGTACTTC. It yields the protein CASSVAGRATYEQYF.